This T cell receptor (beta chain) was captured by sequencing in a study of early T cells in non-severe SARS-CoV-2 infection (dated by TCRdb to the early 2020s). About the study as a whole: Bulk RNA from unsorted whole blood was used for TCR sequencing, so alpha and beta chains could not be paired.

Set within a cohort of healthcare workers in London, UK, this nested case-control study involved weekly PCR testing of nasopharyngeal swabs along with blood sampling. Healthcare workers were recruited during the week of the UK lockdown, between 23 and 31 March 2020, and followed weekly for up to about 15 weeks. This clonotype has a handful of counts. What antigen it recognizes has not been identified. It has no much larger one-base neighbor in the sample; base qualities were not kept. The research as a whole found: VDJdb matching was skewed toward anti-spike CD8 responses and likely underestimated virus-specific expansions by missing private and CD4 specificities.

Library prep was done by 5' RACE. TCRdb records NextSeq 500 as the sequencer. Unique molecular identifiers were attached to individual cDNA molecules in the TCR library protocol so that sequencing error and PCR bias could be corrected. Both TCR alpha and beta chains were sequenced, and tight co-correlation was observed between alpha and beta sequence abundances in each sample. Per the source publication's procedure: Decombinator V4 was used to annotate TCR sequences for V gene, J gene and CDR3. TCRs were defined as expanded if a significant change between any two time points was detected under a Poisson model with p below 0.0001. TCR abundances were normalised to the total number of TCRs sequenced per sample and were expressed as counts per million. TRAV1-2 paired with TRAJ12, TRAJ20 or TRAJ33 defined MAIT TCRs, while TRAV10 paired with TRAJ18 defined iNKT TCRs. A search of VDJdb, accessed on 1 November 2021, was run for TCRs annotated to CMV, EBV and SARS-CoV-2, with TCRs annotated for multiple antigens excluded. The raw public data were reprocessed by TCRdb itself: fastp quality trimming at Q25, MiXCR clonotype calling, in-frame beta chains only. All rows with the same CDR3 protein become a single entry with the most common DNA and genes. The V and J calls, along with clone size, are taken from TCRdb and not from the paper's own processing. This sample is represented by more than 50,000 distinct CDR3 sequences; 15% of them were singletons. The ten largest account for about 9.1% of the sample.

V is clipped by 7 bases and J by 4 bases, and the sequence between their germline boundaries is 13 bases long. Taken from the germline V gene, the CDR1 and CDR2 loops are SNHLY and FYNNEI. From cysteine to phenylalanine, the CDR3 is 13 amino acids long. The entry retains the CDR3 DNA only, 39 bases that are in frame from base 1. The clonotype comes from an adult who was a healthcare worker with PCR-confirmed SARS-CoV-2 infection or an uninfected control (not recorded which). Here the sequenced sample was whole blood, taken at baseline. Rearrangement joined TRBV2 to TRBJ2-5; a weak D assignment points to TRBD2 (5 bases agree). The DNA sequence reads TGTGCCAGCACTCGTAACCGGGGAGAGACCCAGTACTTC. Translated, it gives CASTRNRGETQYF. Supplemented by the reference TRBV2 and TRBJ2-5 proteins around the CDR3, the complete variable domain is EPEVTQTPSHQVTQMGQEVILRCVPISNHLYFYWYRQILGQKVEFLVSFYNNEISEKSEIFDDQFSVERPDGSNFTLKIRSTKLEDSAMYFCASTRNRGETQYFGPGTRLLVL.